A selection of T cell receptor beta chains follows, all from one sample in a study of T-cell reconstitution after alpha-beta-depleted transplantation in children. TCRdb analysed the PCR reads with MiXCR anew, one entry per CDR3 protein. The data contain 330,000 or so distinct CDR3 sequences, around a tenth of them singletons. The sequenced sample was PBMCs, obtained before TCRalphabeta/CD19-depleted stem cell transplant. These receptors were taken from a boy in the first two years of life with acute myeloid leukemia, due to receive a stem cell transplant. The conserved cysteine and the conserved F or W are not part of the CDR3 here. The order of the fields is CDR3 length, V gene, clone size, CDR3 protein. Clone size appears in some rows only: once, few, many, or a class for an expanded clone.

15	TRBV11-2	many	ASSLDGSGVGADTQY
13	TRBV20-1	many	SARGGASSYNEQF
15	TRBV6-5	many	ASSQGWDREGGDEQF
10	TRBV7-9	many	ASSLASHGYT
12	TRBV7-3	many	ASSLVPGPGELF
13	TRBV4-2	.	ASSLYRETRGEQY
14	TRBV5-1	many	ASSLASGKANYGYT
10	TRBV25-1	many	ASSVWTDTQY
15	TRBV7-2	many	ASSSPWGLAGGNEQF
13	TRBV9	many	ASSVWDSSYNEQF
13	TRBV7-3	many	ASSLGRENTGELF
13	TRBV7-2	many	ASSLSGLGVDEQF
11	TRBV20-1	few	SAKRGSTDTQY
10	TRBV28	many	ASRGSVETQY
11	TRBV20-1	.	SASSRVTDTQY
14	TRBV10-2	many	ASGTSGRWATDTQY
13	TRBV4-1	many	ASSQEGLGDSIQY
12	TRBV29-1	.	SVVRGHGVYGYT
14	TRBV9	many	ASSVRAGGSSYEQY
11	TRBV4-2	many	ASSQEGADTQY
14	TRBV28	many	ASSLIGDRDNSPLH
16	TRBV7-6	many	ASSPQGSGSFTKYEQY
14	TRBV7-9	many	ASSLAKGTLYNEQF
13	TRBV3-1	many	ASSQGAQPNTEAF
13	TRBV6-2/TRBV6-3	many	ASSRSGRRVHEQF
16	TRBV3-1	once	AFCFLGAGALAKNIQY
12	TRBV5-1	many	ASSWGLLTGELF
14	TRBV27	many	ASTSGGIHSYNEQF
12	TRBV5-1	many	ASSLQGGDQPQH
13	TRBV18	many	ASSPGQLAKNIQY
11	TRBV20-1	.	SARARRAREQY
12	TRBV20-1	many	SAIWRAFNQKLF
13	TRBV11-2	many	ASSFTGPLNEKLF
12	TRBV28	few	ASSTPSYNSPLH
13	TRBV6-1	.	ASRQGRSTVYEQY
12	TRBV2	many	ASSVRGINYEQY
16	TRBV28	few	ASRYGLAGDGSTDTQY
12	TRBV5-1	many	ASSLRISGYTQY
13	TRBV7-3	many	ASSPSGHPTDEQY